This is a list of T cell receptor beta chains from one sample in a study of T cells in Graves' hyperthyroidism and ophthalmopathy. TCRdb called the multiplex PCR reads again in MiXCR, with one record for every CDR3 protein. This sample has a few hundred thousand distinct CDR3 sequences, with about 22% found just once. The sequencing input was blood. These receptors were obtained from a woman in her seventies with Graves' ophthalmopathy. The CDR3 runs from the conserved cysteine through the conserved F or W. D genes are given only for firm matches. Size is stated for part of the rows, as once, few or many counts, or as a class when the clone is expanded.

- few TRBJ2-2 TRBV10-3 CAIIGNTGELFF TGTGCCATCATCGGAAACACCGGGGAGCTGTTTTTT
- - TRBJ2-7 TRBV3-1 CASSHPPPNSYEQYF TGTGCCAGCAGCCACCCCCCGCCGAATAGCTACGAGCAGTACTTC
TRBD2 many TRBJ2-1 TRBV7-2 CASSVSGSSYNEQFF TGTGCCAGCAGCGTGAGCGGGAGCTCCTACAATGAGCAGTTCTTC
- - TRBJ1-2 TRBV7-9 CASSLWMEDYGYTF TGTGCCAGCAGCTTATGGATGGAAGACTATGGCTACACCTTC
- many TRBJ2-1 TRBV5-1 CASSLAVSSYNEQFF TGCGCCAGCAGCTTGGCGGTTAGCTCCTACAATGAGCAGTTCTTC
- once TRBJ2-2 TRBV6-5 CASSSPVYGFTGELFF TGTGCCAGCAGTTCCCCGGTGTACGGGTTCACCGGGGAGCTGTTTTTT
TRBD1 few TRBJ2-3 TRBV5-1 CASSLGQGYPDTQYF TGCGCCAGCAGCTTGGGACAGGGGTACCCAGATACGCAGTATTTT
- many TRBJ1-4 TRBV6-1 CASSPGYNEKLFF TGTGCCAGCAGTCCCGGCTATAATGAAAAACTGTTTTTT
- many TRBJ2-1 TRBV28 CASSFPGNEQFF TGTGCCAGCAGTTTTCCGGGCAATGAGCAGTTCTTC
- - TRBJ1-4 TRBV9 CASSVGGANEKLFF TGTGCCAGCAGCGTGGGTGGAGCTAATGAAAAACTGTTTTTT
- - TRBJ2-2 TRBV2 CASSERARTGELFF TGTGCCAGCAGTGAAAGGGCCCGCACCGGGGAGCTGTTTTTT
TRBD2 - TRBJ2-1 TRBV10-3 CAIGGGLGSNEQFF TGTGCCATCGGGGGAGGGCTAGGTTCCAATGAGCAGTTCTTC
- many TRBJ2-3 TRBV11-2 CASSLVGGHTSTDTQYF TGTGCCAGCAGCTTAGTGGGCGGACACACTAGCACAGATACGCAGTATTTT
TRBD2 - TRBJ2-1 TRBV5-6 CASSRLAGEVSYNEQLF TGTGCCAGCAGCCGACTAGCGGGAGAAGTTTCCTACAATGAGCAGCTCTTC
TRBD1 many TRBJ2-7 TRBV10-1 CASSESLDRPSYEQYF TGCGCCAGCAGTGAGTCGTTGGACAGGCCATCCTACGAGCAGTACTTC
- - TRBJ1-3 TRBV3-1 CASSQDRGVSGNTIYF TGTGCCAGCAGCCAAGACAGGGGAGTATCTGGAAACACCATATATTTT
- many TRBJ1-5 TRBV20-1 CSARDLHNQPQHF TGCAGTGCTAGAGATCTCCATAATCAGCCCCAGCATTTT
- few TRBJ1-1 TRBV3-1 CASSPSGGSVNTETFF TGTGCCAGCAGCCCCTCCGGGGGAAGCGTGAACACTGAAACTTTCTTT
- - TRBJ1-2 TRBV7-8 CASSLDNLGGYTF TGTGCCAGCAGCTTAGACAACCTGGGTGGCTACACCTTC
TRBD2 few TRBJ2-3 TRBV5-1 CASSRSGRSADTQYF TGCGCCAGCAGCCGCAGCGGGAGGAGTGCAGATACGCAGTATTTT
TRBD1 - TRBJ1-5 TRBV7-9 CASSLGETGNQPQHF TGTGCCAGCAGCTTAGGGGAGACAGGGAATCAGCCCCAGCATTTT
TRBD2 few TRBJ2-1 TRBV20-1 CSAALAGGYNEQFF TGCAGTGCGGCACTAGCGGGAGGGTACAATGAGCAGTTCTTC
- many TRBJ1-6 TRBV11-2 CASSQTGPESPLHF TGTGCCAGCAGCCAGACCGGTCCTGAGTCACCCCTCCACTTT
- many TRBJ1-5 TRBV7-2 CASSLGIGPQHF TGTGCCAGCAGCTTAGGGATCGGGCCCCAGCATTTT
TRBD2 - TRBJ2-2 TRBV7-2 CASSSPKGLAGAGELFF TGTGCCAGCAGCTCACCCAAGGGACTAGCGGGAGCCGGGGAGCTGTTTTTT
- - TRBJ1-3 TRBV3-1 CASSQDTSSGNTIYF TGTGCCAGCAGCCAAGACACGAGCTCTGGAAACACCATATATTTT
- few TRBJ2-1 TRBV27 CASSLGSYSEQFF TGTGCCAGCAGTTTGGGTAGTTATAGTGAGCAGTTCTTC
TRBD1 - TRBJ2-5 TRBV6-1 CASGGTGTETQYF TGTGCCAGCGGGGGGACAGGGACGGAGACCCAGTACTTC
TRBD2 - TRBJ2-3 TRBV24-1 CATSGHPSGPHTDTQYF TGTGCCACCAGTGGCCACCCTAGCGGGCCTCACACAGATACGCAGTATTTT
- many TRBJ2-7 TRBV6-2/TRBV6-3 CASSYFGDPYEQYF TGTGCCAGCAGTTATTTCGGGGATCCGTACGAGCAGTACTTC
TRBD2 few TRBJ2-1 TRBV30 CAGTSGRNDNEQFF TGTGCCGGGACTAGCGGGAGGAACGACAATGAGCAGTTCTTC
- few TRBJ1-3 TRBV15 CATSRTAGRSLGNTIYF TGTGCCACCAGCAGGACAGCGGGCCGGTCGCTTGGAAACACCATATATTTT
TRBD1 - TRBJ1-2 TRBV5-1 CASSLAGTGEGYTF TGCGCCAGCAGCTTGGCCGGGACAGGGGAAGGCTACACCTTC
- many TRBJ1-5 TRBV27 CASSLQAGNNQPQHF TGTGCCAGCAGTCTCCAAGCGGGGAACAATCAGCCCCAGCATTTT
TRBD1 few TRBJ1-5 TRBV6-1 CATRTGAQPQHF TGTGCCACCCGGACAGGGGCCCAGCCCCAGCATTTT
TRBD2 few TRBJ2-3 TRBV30 CAWSRTSEGTDTQYF TGTGCCTGGAGTAGGACTAGCGAGGGCACAGATACGCAGTATTTT
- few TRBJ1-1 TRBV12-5 CASGLGREAFF TGTGCTAGTGGTTTGGGCAGGGAAGCTTTCTTT
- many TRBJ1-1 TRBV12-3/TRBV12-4 CASSLRGEAFF TGTGCCAGCAGTTTGAGGGGAGAAGCTTTCTTT
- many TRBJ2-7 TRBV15 CATSSRRGGRSYEQYF TGTGCCACCAGCTCAAGGAGGGGGGGGCGTTCCTACGAGCAGTACTTC
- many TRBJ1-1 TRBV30 CAWVLGARTEAFF TGTGCCTGGGTCCTAGGTGCCAGGACTGAAGCTTTCTTT
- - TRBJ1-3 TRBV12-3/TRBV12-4 CASSLVPGGNTIYF TGTGCCAGCAGTTTAGTACCTGGAGGAAACACCATATATTTT
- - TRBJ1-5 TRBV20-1 CSAQPGPPGGPQHF TGCAGTGCTCAACCGGGACCCCCGGGGGGGCCCCAGCATTTT
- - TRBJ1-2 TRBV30 CAWSPTWGSYGYTF TGTGCCTGGAGCCCAACCTGGGGGAGCTATGGCTACACCTTC